One T cell receptor (beta chain) is described in this entry. This clonotype was counted many times. What antigen it recognizes has not been identified. Per-base qualities were not stored, and no clone one base away is much larger. Trimming at the junction amounts to 4 bases on V and 4 bases on J, and the germline ends lie 11 bases apart. The germline V gene specifies SGHDT as CDR1 and YYEEEE as CDR2. Measured from the cysteine to the phenylalanine, the CDR3 is 14 residues long. The kept DNA is CDR3 alone, 42 bases in frame from the first base. This specimen belongs to a study of CD8 T cells in ankylosing spondylitis (dated 2017 in TCRdb). Turning to the overall study: T cell receptor beta repertoires were profiled in healthy donors and ankylosing spondylitis patients so that disease-linked TCR variants could be found. The full study cohort was made up of approximately 27 ankylosing spondylitis patients and 108 healthy donors. Peripheral blood was sampled, and synovial fluid was also collected from ankylosing spondylitis patients. The research as a whole found: A TCR beta motif of about eight highly homologous amino acid variants appeared characteristic of blood from ankylosing spondylitis patients. Some of the motif variants had been reported before in the synovial fluid and blood of reactive arthritis patients, a finding that suggests common disease-initiation mechanisms. According to the report, matched synovial fluid samples from ankylosing spondylitis patients were significantly enriched for the disease-linked clones. A CD8+ phenotype was shown by the disease-linked clones, which were found at relatively low frequencies in peripheral blood.

Synovial fluid samples were paired with blood samples taken from the same ankylosing spondylitis patients. The instrument given in TCRdb is Illumina HiSeq 2500. Quantitative 5'-RACE with molecular barcodes was used to prepare TCR beta libraries. The published analysis was carried out like this. A new computational method based on a probabilistic model of VDJ rearrangement was used to identify disease-linked TCR variants. TCRdb ran its own pipeline on the public reads, namely fastp trimming at Q25 and MiXCR clone calling, and kept in-frame beta chains. Each entry merges the rows of one CDR3 protein and shows their most common DNA and genes. TCRdb, not the original authors, processed these V and J calls. Counted in this sample were 130,000 to 150,000 distinct CDR3 sequences; roughly 8% of them appeared once. The ten largest make up roughly 8% of the sample.

The sample comprised synovial fluid, either unsorted or a sorted T cell fraction (not recorded which). Rearrangement joined TRBV5-6 to TRBJ2-2, with the D gene uncertain. This clonotype was obtained from a male donor with ankylosing spondylitis. The CDR3 loop reads CASSRDSATGELFF. The base sequence is TGTGCCAGCAGCCGCGATTCCGCCACCGGGGAGCTGTTTTTT.